Sequencing of this T cell receptor beta chain was carried out in a study of early T cells in non-severe SARS-CoV-2 infection. Study summary: Sequenced bulk RNA came from whole blood that was unsorted, and chains were unpaired. Study-level results: VDJdb matches were skewed toward anti-spike CD8 T cell responses.

There are a few counts of this clonotype. Antigen specificity is unknown. This CDR3 spans 13 amino acids. The V end was cut by 4 bases, the J end by 3 bases, with 11 bases between. CDR1 and CDR2 (germline): SGHRS, YFSETQ. Researchers tagged individual cDNA molecules with unique molecular identifiers. Each CDR3 protein gets one entry after TCRdb re-called the 5' RACE reads with MiXCR. Here the sample spans under 75,000 distinct CDR3 sequences, 9.5% to 15% being singletons. The sequenced material came from whole blood. The clonotype comes from an adult who was a healthcare worker with PCR-confirmed SARS-CoV-2 infection or an uninfected control (not recorded which). This chain uses TRBV5-1 with TRBJ2-7; D is possibly TRBD2 (5 bases). The CDR3 loop is CASSPPRDYEQYF. CDR3 sequence (DNA): TGCGCCAGCAGCCCCCCGAGGGACTACGAGCAGTACTTC.